Listed here are 25 T cell receptor beta chains from one sample, sequenced in a study of blood T cell repertoires in COVID-19. Data came from immunoSEQ multiplex PCR; TCRdb stores just in-frame clones and leaves some out. The profile shows around 60,000 clones, roughly 79% of them singletons. The sequenced sample consisted of peripheral blood. These receptors all come from an elderly woman with active or convalescent COVID-19.

This clone was found a few times. The chain combines TRBV5-4 with TRBJ1-1, with 10 bases aligning to TRBD1. The V gene end was trimmed by 4 bases and the J gene end by 7 bases; junction bases not matched to a gene: 10. Germline V CDR1 and CDR2: SGHNT, YYREEE (reference sequence). The CDR3 consists of 15 residues. The CDR3 nucleotides are TGTGCCAGCAGCCCCCGGGGACAGGGGTCATATGAAGCTTTCTTT. Its protein product is CASSPRGQGSYEAFF.

This clone was observed at least ten times. V usage is TRBV4-1 and J usage is TRBJ2-2; no clear D gene. Germline V lookup: CDR1 MGHRA, CDR2 YSYEKL. This CDR3 region has 15 residues. V was trimmed by 0 bases and J by 4 bases, leaving 9 bases between them. The CDR3 is CASSQDGRGTGELFF. The CDR3 region has the DNA TGCGCCAGCAGCCAAGACGGCCGAGGCACCGGGGAGCTGTTTTTT.

V and J are TRBV7-2 and TRBJ1-5; D perhaps matches TRBD1 (6 bases). The germline V and J ends were trimmed by 5 bases and 3 bases, with 17 bases remaining between them. This CDR3 spans 16 amino acids. Germline V gene sequence: CDR1 SGHTA, CDR2 FQGNSA. CDR3 in DNA: TGTGCCAGCAGCCCCAGGGGCGCCTCTACCAATCAGCCCCAGCATTTT. Protein: CASSPRGASTNQPQHF.

This clone was observed once. The chain joins TRBV5-1 to TRBJ1-1; no reliable D call. The ends were cut back, 4 bases at V and 1 base at J, with 11 bases in the middle. The germline gives CDR1 SGHRS, CDR2 YFSETQ. The CDR3 runs to 14 residues. This CDR3 is CASSEFIGNTEAFF. CDR3 coding DNA: TGCGCCAGCAGCGAGTTCATCGGGAACACTGAAGCTTTCTTT.

The chain joins TRBV6-2 or TRBV6-3 to TRBJ2-3; 8 nucleotides align to TRBD2. CDR3 length equals 15 residues. Germline V gives CDR1 MNHEY, CDR2 SVGEGT. J lost 0 bases, V lost 6 bases, and 5 bases had no gene match. CDR3 residues: CASRPSGSSTDTQYF. The DNA of the CDR3 is TGTGCCAGCAGACCTAGCGGGTCCAGCACAGATACGCAGTATTTT.

The V and J genes are TRBV18 and TRBJ2-5, with 7 nucleotides matching TRBD2. Germline-derived CDR1 and CDR2 are KGHSH and LQKENI. The CDR3 has 15 residues. The V and J ends lost 2 bases and 1 base, in that order; junction bases with no gene match: 4. DNA of the CDR3: TGTGCCAGCTCACCAAGAGTAGCGGGCCAAGAGACCCAGTACTTC. Translating it yields CASSPRVAGQETQYF.

The J gene is TRBJ1-1, the V gene TRBV18; TRBD1 might be the D (5 bases). V dropped 6 bases and J dropped 1 base, with 9 bases sitting between them. Germline V gene sequence: CDR1 KGHSH, CDR2 LQKENI. CDR3 length equals 13 residues. The DNA for the CDR3 is TGTGCCAGCTCGAGTACAGGGAACACTGAAGCTTTCTTT. Translation: CASSSTGNTEAFF.

The chain is built from TRBV6-5 and TRBJ1-2, with TRBD1 matching over 7 bases. Germline CDR1 MNHEY, CDR2 SVGAGI. V was clipped by 7 bases and J by 3 bases; unmatched bases: 2. The CDR3 loop spans 12 amino acids. CDR3 in DNA: TGTGCCAGCAAGCAGGGGGACTATGGCTACACCTTC. Protein sequence: CASKQGDYGYTF.

The V and J genes are TRBV14 and TRBJ1-3, with 9 bases matching TRBD1. J was trimmed by 7 bases and V by 2 bases; bases with no gene match: 3. Looked up from germline, CDR1 is SGHDN and CDR2 is FVKESK. There are 14 residues in the CDR3. CDR3 coding DNA: TGTGCCAGCAGCCAACAACAGGGGGCCAACACCATATATTTT. Protein product: CASSQQQGANTIYF.

The V call is TRBV5-1, the J call TRBJ2-5; TRBD1 might be the D (6 bases). The length of the CDR3 is 14 residues. Trimming shortened V by 4 bases and J by 1 base, and 11 bases separated the two germline ends. Germline CDR1 reads SGHRS; CDR2 reads YFSETQ. This CDR3 is CASSKDSFQETQYF. The CDR3 nucleotides read TGCGCCAGCAGCAAGGACAGCTTCCAAGAGACCCAGTACTTC.

V usage is TRBV7-9 and J usage is TRBJ2-5; no firm D call. V dropped 4 bases and J dropped 4 bases, with 7 bases sitting between them. CDR3 length: 12 amino acids. The germline gives CDR1 SEHNR, CDR2 FQNEAQ (reference sequence). DNA for the CDR3: TGTGCCAGCAGCTATGTCAGAGAGACCCAGTACTTC. Protein: CASSYVRETQYF.

CDR3 residues: CASSLEVAPGAQYF. The CDR3 DNA reads as TGCGCCAGCAGCTTGGAAGTAGCCCCAGGGGCCCAGTACTTC. The chain couples TRBV5-1 to TRBJ2-5; TRBD1 is a possible D gene (6 bases). V lost 0 bases, J lost 9 bases, and 15 bases lay in between. The CDR3 covers 14 residues. Germline loops: CDR1 SGHRS, CDR2 YFSETQ.

The chain has TRBV9 and TRBJ1-2; TRBD1 agrees at 8 bases. Germline lookup yields CDR1 SGDLS and CDR2 YYNGEE. J lost 4 bases, V lost 0 bases, and 5 bases had no gene match. The CDR3 runs to 15 residues. The CDR3 DNA reads TGTGCCAGCAGCGTAGGGACAGGGTGGGCCTATGGCTACACCTTC. The encoded protein is CASSVGTGWAYGYTF.

This chain connects TRBV6-1 to TRBJ1-2; 7 nucleotides match TRBD1. The CDR3 runs to 15 residues. Germline assignment: CDR1 MNHNS and CDR2 SASEGT. V was pared by 0 bases and J by 5 bases, with 6 bases of the junction left unmatched. The DNA for the CDR3 is TGTGCCAGCAGTGAAGCGCGAGGCAGGGGGTATGGCTACACCTTC. This codes for CASSEARGRGYGYTF.

This chain connects TRBV19 to TRBJ1-1; the D is unclear. This CDR3 spans 15 amino acids. Looked up from germline, CDR1 is LNHDA and CDR2 is SQIVND (reference sequence). Deletions cut 3 bases from V and 0 bases from J, with 11 bases between. CDR3 sequence (DNA): TGTGCCAGTAGTATCGGTGCATCCATGAACACTGAAGCTTTCTTT. Amino acids: CASSIGASMNTEAFF.

The chain uses TRBV5-6 and TRBJ2-3; 7 positions agree with TRBD1. The CDR3 has 17 residues. V lost 2 bases and J lost 6; bases outside the gene matches: 15. Germline assignment: CDR1 SGHDT and CDR2 YYEEEE. CDR3 nucleotide sequence: TGTGCCAGCAGCTTCACAGGGGCCGCCCAGGGGACGGATACGCAGTATTTT. As protein: CASSFTGAAQGTDTQYF.

This clone has only a few counts. The chain joins TRBV7-8 to TRBJ2-7; 8 bases line up with TRBD1. CDR1 and CDR2 from the germline V gene are SGHVS and FQNEAQ. This CDR3 contains 13 residues. V shed 3 bases and J 5 bases; nucleotides not matched to a gene: 3. Here the CDR3 reads CASSFDRGNEQYF. The CDR3, as DNA: TGTGCCAGCAGCTTCGACAGGGGCAACGAGCAGTACTTC.

The chain is built from TRBV7-2 and TRBJ2-5, with 8 nucleotides matching TRBD1. This CDR3 contains 17 residues. J gave up 4 bases and V 4 bases, and 14 bases lay outside the gene matches. From germline, CDR1 is SGHTA and CDR2 FQGNSA. The CDR3 loop is CASSSPPGRGQGETQYF. The DNA of the CDR3 is TGTGCCAGCAGCTCCCCCCCGGGCAGGGGGCAGGGAGAGACCCAGTACTTC.

This clone was observed a few times. V gene TRBV18 combines with J gene TRBJ2-4; TRBD1 matches 9 bases. CDR3 size: 13 residues. V was pared by 6 bases and J by 5 bases, with 2 bases of the junction left unmatched. Per the germline V gene, CDR1 is KGHSH and CDR2 is LQKENI. This CDR3 is CASSRQGENIQYF. DNA for the CDR3: TGTGCCAGCTCGCGACAGGGGGAAAACATTCAGTACTTC.

This clone was seen a few times. The chain joins TRBV9 to TRBJ1-2; D gene uncertain. V lost 4 bases, J lost 4 bases, and 8 bases lay in between. CDR1 and CDR2 (germline): SGDLS, YYNGEE. The CDR3 spans 12 residues. Here the CDR3 reads CASSRLVYGYTF. CDR3 sequence (DNA): TGTGCCAGCAGCCGGTTGGTCTATGGCTACACCTTC.

J is TRBJ1-4 and V is TRBV24-1, with D possibly TRBD1 on 6 matching bases. Germline-derived CDR1 and CDR2 are KGHDR and SFDVKD. This CDR3 is built from 17 residues. The CDR3 is CATRPTGALTTNEKLFF. In DNA, the CDR3 is TGTGCAACCCGTCCGACAGGAGCACTTACAACTAATGAAAAACTGTTTTTT.

The sample holds a few counts of this clone. The chain employs TRBV28 and TRBJ1-4, with D possibly TRBD1 on 6 matching bases. Per germline, CDR1 MDHEN and CDR2 SYDVKM. The CDR3 spans 14 residues. V lost 7 bases, J lost 3 bases, and 12 bases lay in between. This CDR3 is CASTSQGPNEKLFF. The CDR3 bases are TGTGCCAGCACCTCACAGGGTCCTAATGAAAAACTGTTTTTT.

The V and J genes are TRBV4-3 and TRBJ1-2, with TRBD1 matching over 7 bases. The trim removed 3 bases at V and 8 bases at J, leaving 12 bases unmatched. Germline lookup yields CDR1 LGHNA and CDR2 YSLEER. CDR3 length: 15 amino acids. Here the CDR3 reads CASSHTDRLSWGYTF. The CDR3 DNA follows: TGCGCCAGCAGCCACACGGACAGGCTAAGTTGGGGCTACACCTTC.

V gene TRBV29-1 combines with J gene TRBJ2-5; 10 bases line up with TRBD1. CDR1 is SQVTM, CDR2 ANQGSEA, per germline. The CDR3 loop spans 12 amino acids. Germline trimming cut 7 bases from V and 5 bases from J; bases unmatched to any gene: 4. CDR3 DNA: TGCAGCGCGGGACAGGGGAGCGAGACCCAGTACTTC. This translates into CSAGQGSETQYF.

This sequence joins TRBV9 and TRBJ2-1; TRBD2 is a possible D gene (7 bases). The CDR3 runs 16 residues. The germline V and J ends were trimmed by 5 bases and 2 bases, with 17 bases remaining between them. CDR1 is SGDLS and CDR2 is YYNGEE in the germline V gene. CDR3 nucleotides: TGTGCCAGCAGTTCCGGTGGGGGGGCGGCCTACAATGAGCAGTTCTTC. Its translation: CASSSGGGAAYNEQFF. Drawing the rest from reference TRBV9 and TRBJ2-1, the complete variable domain is DSGVTQTPKHLITATGQRVTLRCSPRSGDLSVYWYQQSLDQGLQFLIQYYNGEERAKGNILERFSAQQFPDLHSELNLSSLELGDSALYFCASSSGGGAAYNEQFFGPGTRLTVL.